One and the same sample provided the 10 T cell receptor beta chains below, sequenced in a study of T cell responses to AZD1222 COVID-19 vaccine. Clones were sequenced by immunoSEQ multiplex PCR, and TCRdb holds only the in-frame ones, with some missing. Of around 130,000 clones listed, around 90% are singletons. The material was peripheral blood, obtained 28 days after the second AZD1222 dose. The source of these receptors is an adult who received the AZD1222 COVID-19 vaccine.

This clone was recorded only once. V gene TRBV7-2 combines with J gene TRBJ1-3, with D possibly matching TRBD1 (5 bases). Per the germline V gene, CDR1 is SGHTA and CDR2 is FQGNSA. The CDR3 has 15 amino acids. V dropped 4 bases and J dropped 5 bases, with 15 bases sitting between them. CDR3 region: CASSSSGTGRNTIYF. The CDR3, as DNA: TGTGCCAGCAGCTCGTCCGGGACGGGTAGAAACACCATATATTTT.

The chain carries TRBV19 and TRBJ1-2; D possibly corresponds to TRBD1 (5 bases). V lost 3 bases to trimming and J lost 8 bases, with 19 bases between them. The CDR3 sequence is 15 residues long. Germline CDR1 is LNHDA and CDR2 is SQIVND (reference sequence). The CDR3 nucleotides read TGTGCCAGTAGTATTCGGCAGACAGTCGCAGGGGGCTACACCTTC. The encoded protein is CASSIRQTVAGGYTF.

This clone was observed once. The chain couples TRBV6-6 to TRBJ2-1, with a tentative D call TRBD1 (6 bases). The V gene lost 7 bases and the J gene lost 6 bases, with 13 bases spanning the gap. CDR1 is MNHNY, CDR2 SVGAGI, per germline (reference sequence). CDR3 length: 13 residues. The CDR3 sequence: CASKTYRANEQFF. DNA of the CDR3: TGTGCCAGCAAGACCTACAGGGCCAATGAGCAGTTCTTC.

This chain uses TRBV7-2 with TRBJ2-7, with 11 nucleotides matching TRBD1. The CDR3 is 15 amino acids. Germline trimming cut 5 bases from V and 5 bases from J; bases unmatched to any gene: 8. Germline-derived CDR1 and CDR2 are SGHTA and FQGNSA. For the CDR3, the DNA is TGTGCCAGCAGCGCCCCCGGGACAGGGGGAAACGAGCAGTACTTC. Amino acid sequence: CASSAPGTGGNEQYF.

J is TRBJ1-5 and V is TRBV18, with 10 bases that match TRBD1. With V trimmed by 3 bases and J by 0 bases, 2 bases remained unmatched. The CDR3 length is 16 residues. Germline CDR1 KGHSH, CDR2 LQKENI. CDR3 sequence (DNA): TGTGCCAGCTCACCGACAGGGGGCTATAGCAATCAGCCCCAGCATTTT. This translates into CASSPTGGYSNQPQHF. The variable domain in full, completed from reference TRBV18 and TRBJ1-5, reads NAGVMQNPRHLVRRRGQEARLRCSPMKGHSHVYWYRQLPEEGLKFMVYLQKENIIDESGMPKERFSAEFPKEGPSILRIQQVVRGDSAAYFCASSPTGGYSNQPQHFGDGTRLSIL.

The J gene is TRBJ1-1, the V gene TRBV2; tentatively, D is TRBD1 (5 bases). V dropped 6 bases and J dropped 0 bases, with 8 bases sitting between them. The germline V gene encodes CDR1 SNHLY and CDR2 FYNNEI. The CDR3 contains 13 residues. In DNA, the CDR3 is TGTGCCAGCAGCGGACACATGAACACTGAAGCTTTCTTT. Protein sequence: CASSGHMNTEAFF.

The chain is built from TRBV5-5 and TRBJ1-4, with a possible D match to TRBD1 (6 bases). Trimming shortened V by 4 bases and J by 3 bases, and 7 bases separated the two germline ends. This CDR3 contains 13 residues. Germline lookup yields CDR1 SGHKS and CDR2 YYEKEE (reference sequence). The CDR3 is CASSHRANEKLFF. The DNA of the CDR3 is TGTGCCAGCAGCCACAGGGCTAATGAAAAACTGTTTTTT. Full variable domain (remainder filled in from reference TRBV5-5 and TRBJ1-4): DAGVTQSPTHLIKTRGQQVTLRCSPISGHKSVSWYQQVLGQGPQFIFQYYEKEERGRGNFPDRFSARQFPNYSSELNVNALLLGDSALYLCASSHRANEKLFFGSGTQLSVL.

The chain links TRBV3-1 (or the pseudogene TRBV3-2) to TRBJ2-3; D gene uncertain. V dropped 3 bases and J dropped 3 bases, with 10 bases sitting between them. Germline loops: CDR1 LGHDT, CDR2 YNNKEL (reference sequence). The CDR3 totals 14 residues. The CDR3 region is CASSHLSSTDTQYF. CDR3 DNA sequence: TGTGCCAGCAGCCACCTTTCGTCTACAGATACGCAGTATTTT.

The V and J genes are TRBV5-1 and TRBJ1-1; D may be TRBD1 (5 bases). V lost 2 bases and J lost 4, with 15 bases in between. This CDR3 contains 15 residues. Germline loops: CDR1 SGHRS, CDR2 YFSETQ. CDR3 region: CASSFQGSSVTEAFF. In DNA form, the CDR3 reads TGCGCCAGCAGCTTTCAGGGTTCGTCGGTCACTGAAGCTTTCTTT.

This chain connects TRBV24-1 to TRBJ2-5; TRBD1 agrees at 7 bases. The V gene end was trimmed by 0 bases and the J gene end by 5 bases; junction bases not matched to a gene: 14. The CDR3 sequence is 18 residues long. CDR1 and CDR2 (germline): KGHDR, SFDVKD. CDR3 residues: CATSDLHAKGTGVETQYF. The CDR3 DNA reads TGTGCCACCAGTGATTTGCATGCGAAGGGTACAGGGGTCGAGACCCAGTACTTC.